This entry lists 32 T cell receptor beta chains sequenced from one sample in a study of shared clonotypes between healthy human individuals. Here immunoSEQ multiplex PCR was the method, and the copy in TCRdb shows in-frame clones only, minus some. The table lists 2 million to 3 million clones, 93% of them singletons. Sequencing was performed on naive CD4+ T cells from PBMCs. Described subset: CD45RA+ positively selected. The origin of the receptors is a man aged 18 to 29 in good health. Some clones in this sample may be carry-over from other donors' samples.

This chain joins TRBV4-1 and TRBJ1-4; D remains unclear. Germline V gene lookup returns CDR1 MGHRA and CDR2 YSYEKL. This CDR3 spans 19 amino acids. The V and J ends lost 4 bases and 0 bases respectively, with 21 bases between them. CDR3 DNA: TGCGCCAGCAGCCTCGCCCTTTTGGGTAGGTTTGCAACTAATGAAAAACTGTTTTTT. Amino acids: CASSLALLGRFATNEKLFF.

The gene calls are TRBV6-6 and TRBJ2-7, with a possible D match to TRBD1 (5 bases). Germline V gene sequence: CDR1 MNHNY, CDR2 SVGAGI (reference sequence). The V and J ends lost 4 bases and 2 bases respectively, with 9 bases between them. This CDR3 has 13 residues. This CDR3 is CASSSQVTYEQYF. The CDR3 DNA reads TGTGCCAGCAGTTCACAGGTTACCTACGAGCAGTACTTC.

A few counts support this clone. The chain recombines TRBV7-8 with TRBJ2-3; D possibly corresponds to TRBD2 (5 bases). CDR3 length equals 14 residues. Germline CDR1 is SGHVS and CDR2 is FQNEAQ. V dropped 0 bases and J dropped 1 base, with 5 bases sitting between them. CDR3 sequence (DNA): TGTGCCAGCAGCTTAGCTAGCGGCACAGATACGCAGTATTTT. This sequence encodes CASSLASGTDTQYF. Supplemented by reference TRBV7-8 and TRBJ2-3, the full variable domain reads GAGVSQSPRYKVAKRGQDVALRCDPISGHVSLFWYQQALGQGPEFLTYFQNEAQLDKSGLPSDRFFAERPEGSVSTLKIQRTQQEDSAVYLCASSLASGTDTQYFGPGTRLTVL.

The CDR3 nucleotides read TGTGCCACCAGCAGAGTTAGGGGGCAACAAGATACGCAGTATTTT. This gives the protein CATSRVRGQQDTQYF. The J gene is TRBJ2-3, the V gene TRBV15, with 7 bases identical to TRBD1. Germline V gene lookup returns CDR1 LNHNV and CDR2 YYDKDF (reference sequence). CDR3 length equals 15 residues. V was pared by 1 base and J by 5 bases, with 6 bases of the junction left unmatched.

The chain combines TRBV28 with TRBJ2-2; 11 bases line up with TRBD2. CDR3 length equals 15 residues. Germline assignment: CDR1 MDHEN and CDR2 SYDVKM. With V trimmed by 5 bases and J by 2 bases, 1 base remained unmatched. The CDR3 DNA sequence: TGTGCCAGCAGTCGACTAGCGGGAAACACCGGGGAGCTGTTTTTT. Encoded protein: CASSRLAGNTGELFF.

The V and J genes are TRBV6-4 and TRBJ2-5; D is undetermined. The V end lost 5 bases, the J end lost 5 bases, and 12 bases lay between the germline ends. Germline CDR1 MRHNA, CDR2 SNTAGT. The CDR3 extends over 13 amino acids. The CDR3 DNA follows: TGTGCCAGCAGTTACGAACGTGGGGAGACCCAGTACTTC. This encodes CASSYERGETQYF.

J is TRBJ2-4 and V is TRBV7-3, with 8 bases fitting TRBD2. Germline V CDR1 and CDR2: SGHTA, FQGTGA. This CDR3 comprises 14 residues. The junction had 8 bases not matched to a gene; V was cut back by 6 bases and J by 7 bases. CDR3 protein: CASSPRLAGNIQYF. The CDR3 region has the DNA TGTGCCAGCAGTCCCAGGCTAGCGGGCAACATTCAGTACTTC.

Only one count was recorded for this clone. The V call is TRBV7-9, the J call TRBJ2-1; D unresolved. V was cut by 8 bases and J by 1 base, with 12 bases left in between. The CDR3 is 14 amino acids. Germline V gene data show CDR1 as SEHNR and CDR2 as FQNEAQ (reference sequence). The CDR3 is CASPKDPSYNEQFF. CDR3 nucleotide sequence: TGTGCCAGCCCTAAGGACCCTTCCTACAATGAGCAGTTCTTC. Based on the CDR3 plus reference TRBV7-9 and TRBJ2-1, the full variable domain is DTGVSQNPRHKITKRGQNVTFRCDPISEHNRLYWYRQTLGQGPEFLTYFQNEAQLEKSRLLSDRFSAERPKGSFSTLEIQRTEQGDSAMYLCASPKDPSYNEQFFGPGTRLTVL.

The CDR3 DNA reads as TGTGCCGCCCAACAGGTGTACAATGAGCAGTTCTTC. It specifies CAAQQVYNEQFF. This chain joins TRBV28 and TRBJ2-1; tentatively, D is TRBD1 (5 bases). V shed 11 bases and J shed 4 bases, with 12 bases lying between them. In germline, CDR1 is MDHEN, CDR2 SYDVKM. The CDR3 loop spans 12 amino acids. Variable domain in full (rest from reference TRBV28 and TRBJ2-1): DVKVTQSSRYLVKRTGEKVFLECVQDMDHENMFWYRQDPGLGLRLIYFSYDVKMKEKGDIPEGYSVSREKKERFSLILESASTNQTSMYLCAAQQVYNEQFFGPGTRLTVL.

The chain's CDR3 is CASSARTVSYNEQFF. In DNA, the CDR3 is TGTGCCAGCAGTGCCCGGACGGTATCCTACAATGAGCAGTTCTTC. The gene calls are TRBV6-6 and TRBJ2-1; D gene ambiguous. Trimming removed 5 bases at V and 1 base at J, with 12 bases between. This CDR3 comprises 15 residues. Per germline, CDR1 MNHNY and CDR2 SVGAGI (reference sequence).

This chain links TRBV6-1 with TRBJ2-3; D not certain. CDR3 length: 15 amino acids. V dropped 4 bases and J dropped 0 bases, with 11 bases sitting between them. In germline, CDR1 is MNHNS, CDR2 SASEGT. This chain's CDR3 is CASSVLGSSTDTQYF. The DNA of the CDR3 is TGTGCCAGCAGTGTGCTCGGGTCTAGCACAGATACGCAGTATTTT.

The chain uses TRBV9 and TRBJ2-5, with D tentatively TRBD2 (7 bases). The CDR3 spans 16 residues. The germline V and J ends were trimmed by 0 bases and 4 bases, with 16 bases remaining between them. Germline CDR1 reads SGDLS; CDR2 reads YYNGEE. The CDR3 is CASSVAGGHYPETQYF. The CDR3 region has the DNA TGTGCCAGCAGCGTAGCGGGGGGACATTACCCAGAGACCCAGTACTTC.

The chain joins TRBV5-1 to TRBJ2-5, with TRBD1 identical over 7 bases. The CDR3 consists of 15 residues. J gave up 4 bases and V 0 bases, and 6 bases lay outside the gene matches. Germline CDR1 and CDR2: SGHRS and YFSETQ. This chain's CDR3 is CASSLEAPGGETQYF. CDR3 nucleotide sequence: TGCGCCAGCAGCTTGGAGGCTCCAGGGGGAGAGACCCAGTACTTC.

As regards this clone: Other DNA variants within this sample encode the same CDR3. The J gene is TRBJ2-3, the V gene TRBV9; D unresolved. The germline V gene has CDR1 SGDLS and CDR2 YYNGEE. With 2 bases removed from V and 2 bases from J, the gap between germline ends came to 9 bases. The CDR3 has 14 residues. As DNA, the CDR3 is TGTGCCAGCAGCGTTTTGTCCTCCACAGATACGCAGTATTTT. It is translated as CASSVLSSTDTQYF.

V is TRBV11-2 and J is TRBJ2-1; 11 bases agree with TRBD2. CDR1 SGHAT and CDR2 FQNNGV come from the germline V gene. After removal of 1 base from V and 0 bases from J, the junction contained 8 bases not matched to a gene. The CDR3 loop spans 19 amino acids. The CDR3 loop is CASSLVGLAEPRSYNEQFF. The DNA of the CDR3 is TGTGCCAGCAGCTTAGTGGGACTAGCGGAGCCGCGCTCCTACAATGAGCAGTTCTTC.

With regard to this clone: Other DNA sequences in this sample translate to the same CDR3. The V gene is TRBV5-1, the J gene TRBJ2-1; D may correspond to TRBD1 or TRBD2 (6 bases each). Per the germline V gene, CDR1 is SGHRS and CDR2 is YFSETQ. Deletions cut 0 bases from V and 6 bases from J, with 13 bases between. This CDR3 comprises 15 residues. The CDR3 sequence is CASSLEGGGGNEQFF. The CDR3 DNA follows: TGCGCCAGCAGCTTGGAGGGGGGCGGTGGCAATGAGCAGTTCTTC.

This clone showed up just a few times. The chain couples TRBV5-4 to TRBJ1-1; D uncertain. Germline V CDR1 and CDR2: SGHNT, YYREEE (reference sequence). Deletions cut 3 bases from V and 1 base from J, with 7 bases between. The CDR3 runs 13 residues. CDR3 coding DNA: TGTGCCAGCAGCTCCCCAGGGAACACTGAAGCTTTCTTT. As protein: CASSSPGNTEAFF.

In DNA, the CDR3 is TGTGCCAGCAGCCAACAGGGGGCAATTGGCTACACCTTC. This translates into CASSQQGAIGYTF. The V call is TRBV7-8, the J call TRBJ1-2; 9 positions agree with TRBD1. The junction had 5 bases not matched to a gene; V was cut back by 5 bases and J by 7 bases. Per germline, CDR1 SGHVS and CDR2 FQNEAQ. The CDR3 consists of 13 residues.

This chain connects TRBV4-3 to TRBJ1-2; 7 bases map to TRBD1. Germline-derived CDR1 and CDR2 are LGHNA and YSLEER. V gave up 0 bases and J gave up 1 base; unmatched junction bases: 14. This CDR3 has 19 amino acids. The CDR3 region is CASSQDILRRGGDNYGYTF. The CDR3 nucleotides read TGCGCCAGCAGCCAAGATATCCTTAGGCGAGGGGGCGATAACTATGGCTACACCTTC.

The chain links TRBV19 to TRBJ1-3; D is ambiguous. Germline-derived CDR1 and CDR2 are LNHDA and SQIVND (reference sequence). Trimming stripped 4 bases from V and 3 bases from J, with 19 bases between. The CDR3 spans 17 residues. CDR3 loop: CASSSPHTVFRGNTIYF. The CDR3 DNA reads TGTGCCAGTAGTAGCCCCCACACAGTCTTCCGTGGAAACACCATATATTTT. Full variable domain (rest looked up from reference TRBV19 and TRBJ1-3): DGGITQSPKYLFRKEGQNVTLSCEQNLNHDAMYWYRQDPGQGLRLIYYSQIVNDFQKGDIAEGYSVSREKKESFPLTVTSAQKNPTAFYLCASSSPHTVFRGNTIYFGEGSWLTVV.

This chain's CDR3 is CASSYEGTTNYGYTF. Written as DNA, the CDR3 is TGTGCCAGCAGTTACGAAGGGACTACTAACTATGGCTACACCTTC. The chain carries TRBV6-5 and TRBJ1-2, with D perhaps TRBD1 (5 bases). Germline V gene lookup returns CDR1 MNHEY and CDR2 SVGAGI. This CDR3 comprises 15 residues. Trimming removed 2 bases from V and 0 bases from J, with 10 bases in between.

The genes are TRBV2 and TRBJ2-2; 11 nucleotides align to TRBD1. Germline values: CDR1 SNHLY, CDR2 FYNNEI. The junction had 1 base not matched to a gene; V was cut back by 4 bases and J by 0 bases. The CDR3 runs to 16 residues. The CDR3 DNA follows: TGTGCCAGCAGTGGGACAGGGGGCTCGAACACCGGGGAGCTGTTTTTT. This encodes CASSGTGGSNTGELFF. The full variable domain, in which reference TRBV2 and TRBJ2-2 provide the parts outside the CDR3, is EPEVTQTPSHQVTQMGQEVILRCVPISNHLYFYWYRQILGQKVEFLVSFYNNEISEKSEIFDDQFSVERPDGSNFTLKIRSTKLEDSAMYFCASSGTGGSNTGELFFGEGSRLTVL.

This chain connects TRBV28 to TRBJ2-7, with TRBD1 as a possible D gene (6 bases). With 3 bases removed from V and 3 bases from J, the gap between germline ends came to 12 bases. Looked up from germline, CDR1 is MDHEN and CDR2 is SYDVKM. The CDR3 sequence is 14 residues long. The CDR3 sequence: CASSFPQGSYEQYF. The CDR3 DNA reads TGTGCCAGCAGTTTTCCACAGGGTAGCTACGAGCAGTACTTC.

V gene TRBV7-2 combines with J gene TRBJ2-1, with 7 bases fitting TRBD1. CDR3 length equals 16 residues. V lost 5 bases to trimming and J lost 7 bases; unmatched junction nucleotides: 14. Germline CDR1 is SGHTA and CDR2 is FQGNSA. The CDR3 loop reads CASSLVPGQPSNEQFF. The CDR3 DNA is TGTGCCAGCAGCCTCGTCCCGGGACAGCCTTCTAATGAGCAGTTCTTC.

A word on this clone: Other DNA sequences in the sample encode the same CDR3. The chain employs TRBV5-4 and TRBJ2-7, with 7 bases identical to TRBD1. The germline gives CDR1 SGHNT, CDR2 YYREEE (reference sequence). J gave up 4 bases and V 4 bases, and 11 bases lay outside the gene matches. The CDR3 has 15 amino acids. For the CDR3, the DNA is TGTGCCAGCAGCCTGGACAGGACCTCTAGTTACGAGCAGTACTTC. Protein: CASSLDRTSSYEQYF.

The chain links TRBV2 to TRBJ2-1; D unresolved. This CDR3 comprises 15 residues. The ends were cut back, 2 bases at V and 0 bases at J, with 8 bases in the middle. Germline V gene lookup returns CDR1 SNHLY and CDR2 FYNNEI. CDR3 protein: CASSEQQSSYNEQFF. The CDR3 region has the DNA TGTGCCAGCAGTGAACAACAGAGCTCCTACAATGAGCAGTTCTTC.

This clone was counted between two and nine times. The genes are TRBV28 and TRBJ1-1; D is possibly TRBD1 (6 bases). V was pared by 6 bases and J by 1 base, with 9 bases between. The CDR3 runs to 13 residues. The germline V gene encodes CDR1 MDHEN and CDR2 SYDVKM. CDR3 nucleotides: TGTGCCAGCAGGCAACAGGGGAACACTGAAGCTTTCTTT. Its protein is CASRQQGNTEAFF.

This clone showed up just once. The rearrangement links TRBV29-1 to TRBJ2-1, with 9 bases matching TRBD2. This CDR3 region has 13 residues. With 4 bases clipped from V and 6 bases from J, the junction kept 4 bases outside the gene matches. Germline V CDR1 and CDR2: SQVTM, ANQGSEA. Here the CDR3 reads CSVGGAGGNEQFF. The CDR3 DNA follows: TGCAGCGTTGGGGGAGCGGGGGGCAATGAGCAGTTCTTC.

The chain carries TRBV20-1 and TRBJ1-1; D uncertain. The germline V and J ends were trimmed by 0 bases and 12 bases, with 11 bases remaining between them. Per the germline V gene, CDR1 is DFQATT and CDR2 is SNEGSKA (reference sequence). The CDR3 is 11 residues long. CDR3 sequence: CSARERTRPFF. CDR3 bases: TGCAGTGCTAGAGAGCGAACCCGACCTTTCTTT.

The rearrangement links TRBV10-3 to TRBJ2-1; D possibly corresponds to TRBD2 (5 bases). This CDR3 region has 16 residues. The germline V gene encodes CDR1 ENHRY and CDR2 SYGVKD. V dropped 6 bases and J dropped 0 bases, with 15 bases sitting between them. CDR3 nucleotide sequence: TGTGCCATCAGCACACCCAGCGGCTTCTCCTACAATGAGCAGTTCTTC. Its protein product is CAISTPSGFSYNEQFF.

This rearrangement joins TRBV29-1 to TRBJ2-5, with 7 bases lining up with TRBD1. The end of the DNA aligns better with TRBJ2-7, so the J call may be wrong. Germline V CDR1 and CDR2: SQVTM, ANQGSEA. The CDR3 totals 12 residues. CDR3 DNA sequence: TGCAGCGCCAGGGGGAGCTCCTACGAGCAGTACTTC. It encodes CSARGSSYEQYF.

This chain links TRBV7-9 with TRBJ1-1; D gene uncertain. The ends were cut back, 5 bases at V and 7 bases at J, with 11 bases in the middle. The germline gives CDR1 SEHNR, CDR2 FQNEAQ (reference sequence). The CDR3 consists of 12 residues. The CDR3 coding sequence is TGTGCCAGCAGCCTATGGACGAATGAAGCTTTCTTT. Its protein is CASSLWTNEAFF.